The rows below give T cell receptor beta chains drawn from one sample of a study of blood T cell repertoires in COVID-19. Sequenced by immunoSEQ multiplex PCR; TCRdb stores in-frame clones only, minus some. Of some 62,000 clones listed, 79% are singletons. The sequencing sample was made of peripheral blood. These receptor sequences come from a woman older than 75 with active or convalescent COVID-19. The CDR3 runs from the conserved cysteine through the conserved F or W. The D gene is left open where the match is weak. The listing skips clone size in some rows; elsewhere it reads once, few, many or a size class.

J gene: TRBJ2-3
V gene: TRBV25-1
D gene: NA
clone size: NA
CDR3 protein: CASSGQGTDTQYF
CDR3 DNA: TGTGCCAGCAGTGGTCAGGGAACAGATACGCAGTATTTT

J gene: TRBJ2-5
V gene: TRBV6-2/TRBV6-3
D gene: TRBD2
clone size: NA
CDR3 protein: CASSIAGEETQYF
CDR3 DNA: TGTGCCAGCAGTATAGCGGGGGAAGAGACCCAGTACTTC

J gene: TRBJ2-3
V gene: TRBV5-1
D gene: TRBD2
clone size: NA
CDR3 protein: CASSLNSGGGGDTQYF
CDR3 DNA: TGCGCCAGCAGCTTGAATAGCGGGGGTGGTGGAGATACGCAGTATTTT

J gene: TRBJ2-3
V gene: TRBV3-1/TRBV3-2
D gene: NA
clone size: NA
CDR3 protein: CASSQGGPDTQYF
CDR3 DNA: TGTGCCAGCAGCCAAGGAGGGCCAGATACGCAGTATTTT

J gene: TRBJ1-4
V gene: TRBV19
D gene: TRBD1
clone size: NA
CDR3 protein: CASSKNQGVREKLFF
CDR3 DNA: TGTGCCAGTAGTAAGAATCAGGGGGTACGGGAAAAACTGTTTTTT

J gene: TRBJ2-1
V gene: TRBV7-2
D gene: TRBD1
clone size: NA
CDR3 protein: CASSPTRQGLWGGEQFF
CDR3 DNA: TGTGCCAGCAGCCCAACCCGACAGGGGCTTTGGGGTGGTGAGCAGTTCTTC

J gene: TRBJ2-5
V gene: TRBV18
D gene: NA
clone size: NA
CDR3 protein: CASSSGGHQETQYF
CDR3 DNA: TGTGCCAGCTCATCCGGGGGGCACCAAGAGACCCAGTACTTC

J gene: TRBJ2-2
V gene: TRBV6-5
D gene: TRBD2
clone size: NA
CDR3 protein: CASSRGLVETGELFF
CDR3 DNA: TGTGCCAGCAGTCGAGGACTAGTAGAGACCGGGGAGCTGTTTTTT

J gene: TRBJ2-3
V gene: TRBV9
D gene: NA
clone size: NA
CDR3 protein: CASSVRDTQYF
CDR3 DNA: TGTGCCAGCAGCGTGCGCGATACGCAGTATTTT

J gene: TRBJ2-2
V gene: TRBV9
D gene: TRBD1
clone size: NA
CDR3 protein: CASSVRQGVSTGELFF
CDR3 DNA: TGTGCCAGCAGCGTTAGACAGGGGGTGAGCACCGGGGAGCTGTTTTTT

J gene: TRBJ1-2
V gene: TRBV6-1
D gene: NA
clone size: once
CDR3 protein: CASSEVGTLHTF
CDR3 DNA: TGTGCCAGCAGTGAAGTAGGGACACTCCACACCTTC

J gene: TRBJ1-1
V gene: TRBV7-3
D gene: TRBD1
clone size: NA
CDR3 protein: CASSLTRTGITEAFF
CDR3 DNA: TGTGCCAGCAGCTTAACCCGGACAGGGATCACTGAAGCTTTCTTT

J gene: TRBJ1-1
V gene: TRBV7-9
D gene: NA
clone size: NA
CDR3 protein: CASSPQVNTEAFF
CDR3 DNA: TGTGCCAGCAGCCCCCAGGTGAACACTGAAGCTTTCTTT

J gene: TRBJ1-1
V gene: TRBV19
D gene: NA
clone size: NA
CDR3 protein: CASSMVSVEAFF
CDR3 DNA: TGTGCCAGTAGTATGGTATCGGTGGAGGCTTTCTTT

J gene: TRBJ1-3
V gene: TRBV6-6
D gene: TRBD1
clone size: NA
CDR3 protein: CASSQKQGSRQGNTIYF
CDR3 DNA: TGTGCCAGCAGTCAGAAACAGGGGAGCCGTCAAGGAAACACCATATATTTT

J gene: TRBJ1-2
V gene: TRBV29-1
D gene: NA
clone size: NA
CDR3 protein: CSVEVSGGTYGYTF
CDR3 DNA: TGCAGCGTTGAAGTCTCAGGTGGTACCTATGGCTACACCTTC

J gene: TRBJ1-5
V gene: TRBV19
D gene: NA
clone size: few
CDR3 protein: CASSPGGGRRQPQHF
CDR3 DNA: TGTGCCAGTAGTCCTGGGGGGGGGCGGAGGCAGCCCCAGCATTTT

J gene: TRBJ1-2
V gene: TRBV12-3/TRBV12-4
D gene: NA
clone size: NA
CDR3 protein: CASSLLGRGDYTF
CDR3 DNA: TGTGCCAGCAGTCTTCTAGGACGGGGGGACTACACCTTC

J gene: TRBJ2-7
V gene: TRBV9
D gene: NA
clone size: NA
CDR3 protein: CASSVVPEGSYEQYF
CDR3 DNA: TGTGCCAGCAGCGTAGTCCCAGAGGGATCCTACGAGCAGTACTTC

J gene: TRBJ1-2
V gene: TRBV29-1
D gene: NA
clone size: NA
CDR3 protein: CSVGPRQEVNYGYTF
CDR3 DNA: TGCAGCGTTGGGCCCAGACAGGAAGTAAACTATGGCTACACCTTC

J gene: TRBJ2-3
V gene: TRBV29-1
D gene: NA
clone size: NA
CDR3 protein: CSVVPGPDTQYF
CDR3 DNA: TGCAGCGTTGTCCCAGGGCCAGATACGCAGTATTTT

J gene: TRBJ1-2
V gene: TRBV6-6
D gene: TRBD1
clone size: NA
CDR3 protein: CASRMDRGLNYGYTF
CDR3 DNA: TGTGCCAGCAGAATGGACAGGGGGCTGAACTATGGCTACACCTTC

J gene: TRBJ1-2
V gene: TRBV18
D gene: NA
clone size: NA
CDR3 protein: CASSPEGSYGYTF
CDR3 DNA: TGTGCCAGCTCACCAGAGGGCTCATATGGCTACACCTTC

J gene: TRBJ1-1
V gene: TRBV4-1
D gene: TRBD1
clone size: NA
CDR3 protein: CASSRDRDYTEAFF
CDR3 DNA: TGCGCCAGCAGTCGTGACAGGGACTACACTGAAGCTTTCTTT

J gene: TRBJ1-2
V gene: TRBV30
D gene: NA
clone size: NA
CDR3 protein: CAHSYGYGYTF
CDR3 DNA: TGTGCCCACAGCTACGGCTATGGCTACACCTTC

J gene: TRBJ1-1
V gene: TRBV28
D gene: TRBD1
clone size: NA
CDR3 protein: CASSFGDRGRAFF
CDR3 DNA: TGTGCCAGCAGTTTCGGGGACAGGGGGCGAGCTTTCTTT

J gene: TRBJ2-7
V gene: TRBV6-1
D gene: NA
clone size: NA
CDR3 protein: CASSEQGRVRTYEQYF
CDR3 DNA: TGTGCCAGCAGTGAACAGGGCAGGGTAAGAACCTACGAGCAGTACTTC

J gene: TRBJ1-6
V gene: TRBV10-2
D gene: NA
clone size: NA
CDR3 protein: CASSRGGQINNSPLHF
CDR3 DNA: TGCGCCAGCAGCCGGGGGGGACAAATAAATAATTCACCCCTCCACTTT

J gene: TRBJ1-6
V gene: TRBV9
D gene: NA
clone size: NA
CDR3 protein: CASSARGERAPLHF
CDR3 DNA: TGTGCCAGCAGCGCGCGGGGAGAAAGGGCACCCCTCCACTTT